This T cell receptor beta chain is drawn from a study of cytomegalovirus exposure and HLA in healthy donors. Broader study findings: Productive status was seen about 90% or about 30% of the time for most TCR beta V segments in an earlier analysis.

Germline assignment: CDR1 SGHAT and CDR2 FQNNGV. Trimming took off 0 bases at V and 2 bases at J, with 8 bases between the two ends. This CDR3 has 15 amino acids. 13 Jbeta primers and 60 Vbeta primers were used for the PCR. Assay used: immunoSEQ multiplex PCR; TCRdb lists only in-frame clones, some missing. The data show over 40,000 clones, 70% to 80% seen once. As for this clone: Its antigen remains unknown.

Donors were nominally healthy when sampled, though unrecorded immune exposures were likely. The chain carries TRBV11-2 and TRBJ2-1; TRBD1 might be the D (6 bases). What was sequenced was PBMCs. The clonotype was recovered from a woman between 40 and 55 years old in good health and CMV-seropositive. The CDR3, as DNA: TGTGCCAGCAGCTTAGATACAGGGCCCTACAATGAGCAGTTCTTC. Its protein product is CASSLDTGPYNEQFF.